This TCR beta chain was identified in a study of blood T cell repertoires in COVID-19. Assay: immunoSEQ multiplex PCR; the TCRdb copy retains only in-frame clones and omits some. The sample has around 240,000 clones, roughly nine tenths seen once. Germline V gene sequence: CDR1 ENHRY, CDR2 SYGVKD. Trimming shortened V by 5 bases and J by 0 bases, and 11 bases separated the two germline ends. The CDR3 runs to 16 residues. Those enrolled, adults aged about 18 to 95 years, came from some 23 US areas. The rearrangement joins TRBV10-3 to TRBJ1-6; D is perhaps TRBD1 (5 bases). The sequence derives from a human donor in a cohort exposed to, infected with or recovered from COVID-19 (not recorded which). The donor label of this sample is uncertain. Sequenced sample: PBMCs or T cells enriched from blood (not recorded which). CDR3 loop: CAISPGLSSYNSPLHF. CDR3 in DNA: TGTGCCATCAGTCCAGGGTTGAGCTCCTATAATTCACCCCTCCACTTT.